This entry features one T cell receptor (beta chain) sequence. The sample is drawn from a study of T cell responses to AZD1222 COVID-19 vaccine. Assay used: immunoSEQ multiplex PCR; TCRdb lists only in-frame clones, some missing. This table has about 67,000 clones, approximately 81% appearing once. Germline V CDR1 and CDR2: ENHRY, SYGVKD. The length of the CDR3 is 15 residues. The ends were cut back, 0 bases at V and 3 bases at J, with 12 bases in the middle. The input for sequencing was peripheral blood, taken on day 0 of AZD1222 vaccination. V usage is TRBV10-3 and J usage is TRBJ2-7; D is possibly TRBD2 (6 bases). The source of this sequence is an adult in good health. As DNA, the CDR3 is TGTGCCATCAGTGAGTCGGACGGAGGGTTCTACGAGCAGTACTTC. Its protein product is CAISESDGGFYEQYF.